Below, 14 T cell receptor beta chains from the same sample are listed, as sequenced in a study of sequential checkpoint blockade in melanoma. Measured with immunoSEQ multiplex PCR; TCRdb has only the in-frame clones, and not every one. The sample holds some 13,000 clones, around 69% seen once. Specified treatment: randomized to nivolumab then ipilimumab (arm A) or the reverse (arm B). Sequenced here: CD8+ T cells sorted from blood (inferred from file names), sampled from a patient given nivolumab and ipilimumab in sequence. These TCRs come from a human donor with melanoma.

This clone was counted a single time. The J gene is TRBJ1-4, the V gene TRBV9, with 7 bases aligning to TRBD1. With V trimmed by 7 bases and J by 3 bases, 6 bases remained unmatched. The length of the CDR3 is 14 residues. CDR1 and CDR2 (germline): SGDLS, YYNGEE. Written as DNA, the CDR3 is TGTGCCAGCTCCGGACAGGCGCCTAATGAAAAACTGTTTTTT. It specifies CASSGQAPNEKLFF.

Sample share makes this clone medium-sized. The gene calls are TRBV6-5 and TRBJ2-2; the match to TRBD1 covers 8 bases. This CDR3 has 14 residues. Germline-derived CDR1 and CDR2 are MNHEY and SVGAGI. Trimming at V came to 8 bases and at J to 4 bases, leaving 6 bases not matched to a gene. The CDR3 DNA sequence: TGTGCCAGCGGACAGGGCGAGGTCACCGGGGAGCTGTTTTTT. The encoded protein is CASGQGEVTGELFF.

There are a few counts of this clone. The genes are TRBV6-6 and TRBJ2-1; 11 bases map to TRBD2. Per germline, CDR1 MNHNY and CDR2 SVGAGI (reference sequence). J gave up 9 bases and V 2 bases, and 6 bases lay outside the gene matches. The length of the CDR3 is 15 residues. CDR3 nucleotides: TGTGCCAGCAGTTACCCGACTAGCGGGGAGGGTGAGCAGTTCTTC. Translated, it gives CASSYPTSGEGEQFF.

The chain employs TRBV5-1 and TRBJ1-5; 7 nucleotides align to TRBD1. Germline CDR1 SGHRS, CDR2 YFSETQ. The CDR3 runs to 15 residues. The V and J ends lost 4 bases and 1 base, in that order; junction bases with no gene match: 5. The CDR3 reads CASSTGTESNQPQHF. The DNA for the CDR3 is TGCGCCAGCAGCACAGGGACAGAGAGCAATCAGCCCCAGCATTTT.

The chain is built from TRBV5-1 and TRBJ2-7; 7 nucleotides agree with TRBD1. V gave up 4 bases and J gave up 2 bases; unmatched junction bases: 9. Germline V gene data show CDR1 as SGHRS and CDR2 as YFSETQ. CDR3 length: 15 residues. DNA for the CDR3: TGCGCCAGCAGCACCCCGGGACAGACCCCCTACGAGCAGTACTTC. This translates into CASSTPGQTPYEQYF.

This clone was detected only once. This sequence joins TRBV5-1 and TRBJ1-1; possibly TRBD1 for D (5 bases). CDR1 and CDR2 from the germline V gene are SGHRS and YFSETQ. Trimming stripped 4 bases from V and 3 bases from J, with 13 bases between. The CDR3 consists of 14 residues. In DNA, the CDR3 is TGCGCCAGCAGCGAGCCTCTGACAGACACTGAAGCTTTCTTT. It translates to CASSEPLTDTEAFF.

This chain links TRBV4-3 with TRBJ2-2, with D maybe TRBD2 (6 bases). This CDR3 region has 16 residues. The germline CDR1 and CDR2 sequences are LGHNA and YSLEER. Trimming removed 3 bases at V and 3 bases at J, with 14 bases between. The CDR3 here is CASSHPDGGDTGELFF. The CDR3 bases are TGCGCCAGCAGCCACCCGGATGGCGGGGACACCGGGGAGCTGTTTTTT.

The V and J genes are TRBV7-9 and TRBJ2-7; D is possibly TRBD2 (5 bases). The V gene lost 3 bases and the J gene lost 0 bases, with 9 bases spanning the gap. CDR1 is SEHNR and CDR2 is FQNEAQ in the germline V gene (reference sequence). The CDR3 totals 14 residues. CDR3 sequence: CASSFGRSSYEQYF. The CDR3 DNA sequence: TGTGCCAGCAGCTTTGGGAGATCCTCCTACGAGCAGTACTTC.

The chain links TRBV19 to TRBJ1-5, with 7 bases fitting TRBD1. This CDR3 spans 16 amino acids. V was clipped by 5 bases and J by 9 bases; unmatched bases: 16. The V gene's germline CDR1 is LNHDA and CDR2 SQIVND (reference sequence). The CDR3 spells CASSSSSGTALGPQHF. Here the CDR3 DNA reads TGTGCCAGTAGTTCCTCATCCGGGACAGCTTTGGGGCCCCAGCATTTT.

The rearrangement links TRBV5-5 to TRBJ1-1; a possible D gene is TRBD1 (6 bases). The CDR3 extends over 15 amino acids. CDR1 is SGHKS, CDR2 YYEKEE, per germline (reference sequence). Trimming removed 0 bases at V and 4 bases at J, with 13 bases between. CDR3 DNA: TGTGCCAGCAGCTTGGAACAGGGACGGGCCACTGAAGCTTTCTTT. Encoded protein: CASSLEQGRATEAFF.

This clone came up a few times. This chain connects TRBV14 to TRBJ2-7; the D gene is possibly TRBD1 (6 bases). V was cut by 6 bases and J by 6 bases, with 12 bases left in between. Germline CDR1 SGHDN, CDR2 FVKESK. CDR3 length: 12 amino acids. CDR3 sequence (DNA): TGTGCCAGCAGTCAACAGGGATCCGAGCAGTACTTC. This encodes CASSQQGSEQYF.

Only one count was recorded for this clone. V is TRBV5-6 and J is TRBJ2-7, with 7 bases that match TRBD2. CDR3 size: 14 residues. The V gene end was trimmed by 3 bases and the J gene end by 5 bases; junction bases not matched to a gene: 8. From germline, CDR1 is SGHDT and CDR2 YYEEEE. This CDR3 is CASSSLASGHEQYF. CDR3 DNA: TGTGCCAGCAGCTCTCTGGCTAGCGGACACGAGCAGTACTTC. Together with reference TRBV5-6 and TRBJ2-7, the CDR3 gives the full variable domain: DAGVTQSPTHLIKTRGQQVTLRCSPKSGHDTVSWYQQALGQGPQFIFQYYEEEERQRGNFPDRFSGHQFPNYSSELNVNALLLGDSALYLCASSSLASGHEQYFGPGTRLTVT.

This clone was seen only a few times. The chain employs TRBV7-9 and TRBJ1-1; TRBD1 agrees at 9 bases. Trimming at V came to 6 bases and at J to 4 bases, leaving 6 bases not matched to a gene. The V gene's germline CDR1 is SEHNR and CDR2 FQNEAQ (reference sequence). This CDR3 region has 14 residues. The CDR3 sequence is CASSWTGVGTEAFF. Here the CDR3 DNA reads TGTGCCAGCAGTTGGACAGGGGTGGGCACTGAAGCTTTCTTT.

V is TRBV7-9 and J is TRBJ1-2, with a possible D match to TRBD1 (5 bases). The CDR3 is 14 amino acids. Per the germline V gene, CDR1 is SEHNR and CDR2 is FQNEAQ (reference sequence). V lost 0 bases, J lost 6 bases, and 11 bases lay in between. As DNA, the CDR3 is TGTGCCAGCAGCTTAGCGGGGCAGTCCCATGGCTACACCTTC. This gives the protein CASSLAGQSHGYTF. The full variable domain, in which reference TRBV7-9 and TRBJ1-2 provide the parts outside the CDR3, is DTGVSQNPRHKITKRGQNVTFRCDPISEHNRLYWYRQTLGQGPEFLTYFQNEAQLEKSRLLSDRFSAERPKGSFSTLEIQRTEQGDSAMYLCASSLAGQSHGYTFGSGTRLTVV.